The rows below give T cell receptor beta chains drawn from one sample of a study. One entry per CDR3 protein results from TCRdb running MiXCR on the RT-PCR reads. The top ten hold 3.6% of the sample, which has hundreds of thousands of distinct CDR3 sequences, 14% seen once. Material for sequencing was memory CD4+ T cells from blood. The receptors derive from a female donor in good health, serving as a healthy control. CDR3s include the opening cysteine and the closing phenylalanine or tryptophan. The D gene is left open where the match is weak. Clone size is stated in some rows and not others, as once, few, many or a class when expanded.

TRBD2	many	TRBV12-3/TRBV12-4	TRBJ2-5	CASSQSGSGETQYF	TGTGCCAGCAGTCAAAGCGGGAGTGGTGAGACCCAGTACTTC
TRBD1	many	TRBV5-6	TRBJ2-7	CASSLTLTGLPPYEQYF	TGTGCCAGCAGCTTAACTCTGACAGGGCTCCCTCCCTACGAGCAGTACTTC
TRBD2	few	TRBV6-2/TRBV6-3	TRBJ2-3	CASNLSGRAQYF	TGTGCCAGCAACCTAAGCGGGAGGGCGCAGTATTTT
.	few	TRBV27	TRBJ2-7	CASNPVGSSYEQYF	TGTGCCAGCAATCCAGTCGGGAGCTCCTACGAGCAGTACTTC
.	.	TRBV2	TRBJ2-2	CASSVEFERELFF	TGTGCCAGCAGTGTGGAGTTCGAGAGGGAGCTGTTTTTT
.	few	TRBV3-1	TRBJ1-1	CASSQENTEAFF	TGTGCCAGCAGCCAAGAAAACACTGAAGCTTTCTTT
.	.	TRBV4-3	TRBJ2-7	CASSQDASDYPYEQYF	TGCGCCAGCAGCCAAGATGCAAGCGACTACCCTTACGAGCAGTACTTC
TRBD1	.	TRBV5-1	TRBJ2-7	CASSYSPGQPLEQYF	TGCGCCAGCAGCTATTCACCGGGACAGCCTTTGGAGCAGTACTTC
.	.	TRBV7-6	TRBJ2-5	CASSLGGDRETQYF	TGTGCCAGCAGCTTGGGGGGGGACAGGGAGACCCAGTACTTC
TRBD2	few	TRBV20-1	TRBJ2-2	CSAEPGTSDYTGELFF	TGCAGTGCTGAGCCCGGGACTAGCGACTACACCGGGGAGCTGTTTTTT
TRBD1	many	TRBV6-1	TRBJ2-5	CATRDRGGETQYF	TGTGCCACTCGGGACAGGGGAGGCGAGACCCAGTACTTC
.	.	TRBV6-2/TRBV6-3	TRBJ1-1	CASAGHMNTEAFF	TGTGCCAGCGCAGGACACATGAACACTGAAGCTTTCTTT
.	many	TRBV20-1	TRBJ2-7	CSASVTSGAYEQYF	TGCAGTGCTAGTGTTACTTCAGGAGCCTACGAGCAGTACTTC
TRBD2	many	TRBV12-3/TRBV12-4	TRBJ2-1	CASSGKAGPTLNEQFF	TGTGCCAGCAGTGGTAAAGCGGGGCCCACACTCAATGAGCAGTTCTTC
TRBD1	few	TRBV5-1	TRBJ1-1	CASSLSPTGDTEAFF	TGCGCCAGCAGCCTAAGTCCGACAGGGGACACTGAAGCTTTCTTT
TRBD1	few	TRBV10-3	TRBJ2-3	CAISDGQGRTDTQYF	TGTGCCATCAGTGACGGACAGGGGCGCACAGATACGCAGTATTTT
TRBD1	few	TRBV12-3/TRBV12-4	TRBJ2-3	CASSIAAGTAAF	TGTGCCAGCAGTATCGCTGCCGGGACAGCGGCTTTT
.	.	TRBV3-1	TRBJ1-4	CASKHRNNENLFF	TGTGCCAGCAAACACCGGAATAATGAAAACCTGTTTTTT
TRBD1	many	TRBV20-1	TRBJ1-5	CSAPTGNNQPQHF	TGCAGTGCGCCGACAGGGAACAATCAGCCCCAGCATTTT
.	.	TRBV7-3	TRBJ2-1	CASSARRGGEEFF	TGTGCCAGCAGCGCCCGTCGGGGTGGTGAGGAGTTCTTC
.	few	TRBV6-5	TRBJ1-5	CASSRGGARSNQPQHF	TGTGCCAGCAGTAGAGGGGGGGCGCGAAGCAATCAGCCCCAGCATTTT
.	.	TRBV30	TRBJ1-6	CALEGLQLNSPLHF	TGTGCCTTGGAAGGATTGCAGCTGAATTCACCCCTCCACTTT
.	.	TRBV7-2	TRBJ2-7	CASSLAVSYEQYF	TGTGCCAGCAGCTTGGCAGTCTCCTACGAGCAGTACTTC
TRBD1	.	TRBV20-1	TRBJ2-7	CSVKKGAREQYF	TGCAGTGTCAAAAAGGGGGCGAGGGAGCAGTACTTC
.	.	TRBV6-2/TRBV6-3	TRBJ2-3	CASGRRTTTQYF	TGTGCCAGCGGACGCCGAACAACTACGCAGTATTTT
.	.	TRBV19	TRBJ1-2	CASKALGGYTF	TGTGCCAGTAAGGCCCTAGGGGGCTACACCTTC
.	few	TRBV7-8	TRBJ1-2	CASSSHISSYGYTF	TGTGCCAGCAGCAGTCATATCTCTAGCTATGGCTACACCTTC
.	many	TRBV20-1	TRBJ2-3	CSAPDRYTDTQYF	TGCAGTGCCCCTGACAGATACACAGATACGCAGTATTTT
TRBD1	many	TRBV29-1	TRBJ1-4	CSGNRGPNEKLFF	TGCAGCGGGAACAGGGGACCTAATGAAAAACTGTTTTTT
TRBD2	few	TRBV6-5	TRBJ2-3	CASSYRGLAGDTQYF	TGTGCCAGCAGTTACAGGGGACTAGCGGGAGATACGCAGTATTTT
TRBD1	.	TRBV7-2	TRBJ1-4	CASSLGTGLSEKLFF	TGTGCCAGCAGCTTAGGGACAGGGTTAAGTGAAAAACTGTTTTTT
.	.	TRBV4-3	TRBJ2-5	CASSQDTGPETQYF	TGCGCCAGCAGCCAAGATACAGGGCCGGAGACCCAGTACTTC
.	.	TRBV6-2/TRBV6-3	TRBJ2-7	CASTIRLRSSYEQYF	TGTGCCAGCACTATCCGATTGAGGAGCTCCTACGAGCAGTACTTC
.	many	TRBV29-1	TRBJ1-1	CSVGRGNWNAEAFF	TGCAGCGTTGGTCGGGGCAACTGGAACGCTGAAGCTTTCTTT
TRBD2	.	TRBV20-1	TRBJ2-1	CSAETSGGVFYNEQFF	TGCAGTGCAGAGACTAGCGGGGGGGTATTCTACAATGAGCAGTTCTTC
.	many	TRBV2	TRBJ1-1	CASRARPWDTEAFF	TGTGCCAGCAGGGCCCGGCCTTGGGACACTGAAGCTTTCTTT
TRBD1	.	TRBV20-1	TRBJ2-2	CSAGDRGHTGELFF	TGCAGTGCCGGGGACAGGGGCCACACCGGGGAGCTGTTTTTT
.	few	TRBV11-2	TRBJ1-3	CASSPWGEAGNTIYF	TGTGCCAGCAGCCCCTGGGGCGAAGCTGGAAACACCATATATTTT
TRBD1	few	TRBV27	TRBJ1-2	CASSLRGQGGFWYGYTF	TGTGCCAGCAGTTTGAGGGGACAGGGTGGTTTTTGGTATGGCTACACCTTC
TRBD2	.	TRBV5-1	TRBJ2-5	CASSLVASGSEETQYF	TGCGCCAGCAGCTTGGTGGCTAGCGGGAGCGAGGAGACCCAGTACTTC
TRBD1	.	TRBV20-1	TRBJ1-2	CSARDRRGYGYTF	TGCAGTGCTAGAGATCGCAGGGGGTATGGCTACACCTTC
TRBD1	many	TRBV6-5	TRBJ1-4	CASSDPRTGKLFF	TGTGCCAGCAGTGACCCTCGGACAGGGAAACTGTTTTTT
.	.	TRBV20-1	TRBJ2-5	CSAGDLARGTQYF	TGCAGTGCGGGAGACTTGGCGCGGGGGACCCAGTACTTC
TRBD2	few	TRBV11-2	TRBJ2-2	CASRARGLAGRDTGELFF	TGTGCCAGCAGGGCCCGGGGGCTAGCGGGAAGAGACACCGGGGAGCTGTTTTTT
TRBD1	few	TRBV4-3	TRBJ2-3	CASSQGGGDRVIDTQYF	TGCGCCAGCAGCCAAGGAGGTGGCGACAGGGTAATAGATACGCAGTATTTT
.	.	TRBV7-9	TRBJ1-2	CASSLVGGSLYGYTF	TGTGCCAGCAGCTTAGTAGGGGGGAGTCTCTATGGCTACACCTTC
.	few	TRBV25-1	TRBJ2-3	CASSEYPGASTDTQYF	TGTGCCAGCAGTGAATACCCCGGGGCTAGCACAGATACGCAGTATTTT
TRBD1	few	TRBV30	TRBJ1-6	CAWSQSGGSPLHF	TGTGCCTGGAGCCAGTCAGGGGGATCACCCCTCCACTTT
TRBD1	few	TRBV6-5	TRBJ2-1	CASSTTGGSEQFF	TGTGCCAGCAGTACCACAGGGGGCTCTGAGCAGTTCTTC
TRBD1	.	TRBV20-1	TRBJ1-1	CSAGGQGVSHFNTEAFF	TGCAGTGCTGGCGGACAGGGCGTATCACACTTTAACACTGAAGCTTTCTTT
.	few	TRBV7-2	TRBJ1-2	CASSPNRAGGYTF	TGTGCCAGCAGCCCGAACAGGGCGGGCGGCTACACCTTC
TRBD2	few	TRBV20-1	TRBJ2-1	CSARTHYLAGEQFF	TGCAGTGCTCGAACCCACTATTTAGCGGGGGAGCAGTTCTTC
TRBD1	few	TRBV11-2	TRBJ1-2	CASSLIGTGAYYGYTF	TGTGCCAGCAGCTTAATTGGGACAGGGGCCTACTATGGCTACACCTTC
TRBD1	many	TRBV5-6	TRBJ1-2	CASSLTGARGYTF	TGTGCCAGCAGCTTGACAGGGGCGAGGGGCTACACCTTC